This is a list of T cell receptor beta chains from one sample in a study of shared clonotypes between healthy human individuals. The method was immunoSEQ multiplex PCR; TCRdb's version includes in-frame clones alone and lacks a portion of them. In the table there are millions of clones, 95% of which are singletons. The sequenced sample was naive CD4+ T cells sorted from blood. These receptors all come from a man aged 18 to 29 in good health. CDR3s include the opening cysteine and the closing phenylalanine or tryptophan. D genes are given only for firm matches. Clone size is shown for a subset of rows, as once, few, many or a class of expanded clone.

V gene: TRBV9; D gene: TRBD2; CDR3 length: 17; clone size: once; J gene: TRBJ2-7; CDR3 protein: CASSVEVGAGGPIEQYF; CDR3 DNA: TGTGCCAGCAGCGTAGAAGTAGGAGCGGGAGGGCCCATCGAGCAGTACTTC
V gene: TRBV7-2; D gene: NA; CDR3 length: 14; clone size: NA; J gene: TRBJ1-1; CDR3 protein: CASSSGRGNTEAFF; CDR3 DNA: TGTGCCAGCAGCTCAGGGCGGGGGAACACTGAAGCTTTCTTT
V gene: TRBV9; D gene: NA; CDR3 length: 14; clone size: NA; J gene: TRBJ2-3; CDR3 protein: CASSSPRRGDTQYF; CDR3 DNA: TGTGCCAGCAGCTCCCCCCGGCGTGGAGATACGCAGTATTTT
V gene: TRBV6-6; D gene: TRBD1; CDR3 length: 16; clone size: NA; J gene: TRBJ2-3; CDR3 protein: CASSSGTGTGTDTQYF; CDR3 DNA: TGTGCCAGCAGTTCCGGAACCGGGACAGGCACAGATACGCAGTATTTT
V gene: TRBV7-2; D gene: NA; CDR3 length: 14; clone size: NA; J gene: TRBJ2-7; CDR3 protein: CASTPEWGTHEQYF; CDR3 DNA: TGTGCCAGCACCCCCGAATGGGGTACGCACGAGCAGTACTTC
V gene: TRBV6-5; D gene: TRBD1; CDR3 length: 15; clone size: NA; J gene: TRBJ1-1; CDR3 protein: CASSPLGQENTEAFF; CDR3 DNA: TGTGCCAGCTCCCCTTTGGGACAGGAGAACACTGAAGCTTTCTTT
V gene: TRBV9; D gene: TRBD2; CDR3 length: 15; clone size: NA; J gene: TRBJ2-1; CDR3 protein: CASSPSGISYNEQFF; CDR3 DNA: TGTGCCAGCAGCCCTAGCGGGATCTCCTACAATGAGCAGTTCTTC
V gene: TRBV9; D gene: NA; CDR3 length: 15; clone size: NA; J gene: TRBJ1-6; CDR3 protein: CASSVSNTYNSPLHF; CDR3 DNA: TGTGCCAGCAGCGTTTCTAATACTTATAATTCACCCCTCCACTTT
V gene: TRBV29-1; D gene: NA; CDR3 length: 14; clone size: NA; J gene: TRBJ2-1; CDR3 protein: CSALILGSYNEQFF; CDR3 DNA: TGCAGCGCCCTTATTCTAGGCTCCTACAATGAGCAGTTCTTC
V gene: TRBV6-1; D gene: TRBD1; CDR3 length: 13; clone size: NA; J gene: TRBJ1-2; CDR3 protein: CASSGQGLYGYTF; CDR3 DNA: TGTGCCAGCAGTGGACAGGGCCTCTATGGCTACACCTTC
V gene: TRBV5-6; D gene: TRBD2; CDR3 length: 14; clone size: NA; J gene: TRBJ2-1; CDR3 protein: CASSLSGRFHEQFF; CDR3 DNA: TGTGCCAGCAGCTTGAGCGGGAGGTTCCATGAGCAGTTCTTC
V gene: TRBV5-1; D gene: NA; CDR3 length: 14; clone size: NA; J gene: TRBJ2-1; CDR3 protein: CASSLGGTSNEQFF; CDR3 DNA: TGCGCCAGCAGCTTGGGCGGGACCTCTAATGAGCAGTTCTTC
V gene: TRBV6-5; D gene: NA; CDR3 length: 12; clone size: once; J gene: TRBJ2-1; CDR3 protein: CASSNSPNEQFF; CDR3 DNA: TGTGCCAGCAGCAACTCGCCCAATGAGCAGTTCTTC
V gene: TRBV9; D gene: NA; CDR3 length: 13; clone size: once; J gene: TRBJ1-6; CDR3 protein: CASSVAIDSPLHF; CDR3 DNA: TGTGCCAGCAGCGTAGCCATAGATTCACCCCTCCACTTT